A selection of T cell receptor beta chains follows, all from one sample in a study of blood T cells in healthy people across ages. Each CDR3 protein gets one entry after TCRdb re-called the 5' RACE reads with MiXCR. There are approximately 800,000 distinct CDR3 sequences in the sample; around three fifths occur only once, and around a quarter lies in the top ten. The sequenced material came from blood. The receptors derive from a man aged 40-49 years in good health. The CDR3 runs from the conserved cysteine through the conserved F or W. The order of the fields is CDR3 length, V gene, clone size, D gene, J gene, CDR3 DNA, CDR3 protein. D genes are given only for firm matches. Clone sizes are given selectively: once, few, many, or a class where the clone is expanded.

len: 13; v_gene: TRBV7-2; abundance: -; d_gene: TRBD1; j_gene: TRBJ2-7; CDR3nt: TGTGCCAGCAGCCCCCCGGGACAGGGAGAGCAGTACTTC; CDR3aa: CASSPPGQGEQYF
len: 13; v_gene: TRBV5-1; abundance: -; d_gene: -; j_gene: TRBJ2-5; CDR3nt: TGCGCCAGCAGATGGTCCTTCCAAGAGACCCAGTACTTC; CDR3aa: CASRWSFQETQYF
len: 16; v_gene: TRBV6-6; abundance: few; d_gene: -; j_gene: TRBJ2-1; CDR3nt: TGTGCCAGCAGTTCATCACAGGGCGCAAGATACAATGAGCAGTTCTTC; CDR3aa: CASSSSQGARYNEQFF
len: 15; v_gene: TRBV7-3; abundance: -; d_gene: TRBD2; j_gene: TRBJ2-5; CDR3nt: TGTGCCAGCAGGCGGGCGGGGGATCGGGGAGAGACCCAGTACTTC; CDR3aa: CASRRAGDRGETQYF
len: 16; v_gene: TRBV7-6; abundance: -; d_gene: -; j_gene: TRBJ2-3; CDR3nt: TGTGCCAGCAGCTCAAGACAGGGACTAGAGGTAGATACGCAGTATTTT; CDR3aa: CASSSRQGLEVDTQYF
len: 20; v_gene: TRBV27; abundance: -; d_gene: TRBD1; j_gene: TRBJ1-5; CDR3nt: TGTGCCAGCAGCCCCGGACCGGGACAGGCACCCGACTCAAGAAATCAGCCCCAGCATTTT; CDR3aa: CASSPGPGQAPDSRNQPQHF
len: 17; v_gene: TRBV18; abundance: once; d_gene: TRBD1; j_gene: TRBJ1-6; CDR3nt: TGTGCCAGCTCACCAGACGGTCGACAGGGGAGGAATTCACCCCTCCACTTT; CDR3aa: CASSPDGRQGRNSPLHF
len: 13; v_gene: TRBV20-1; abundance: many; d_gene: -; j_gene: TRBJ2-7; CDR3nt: TGCAGTGCTAGAGCAGGGTTGGACTACGAGCAGTACTTC; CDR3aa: CSARAGLDYEQYF
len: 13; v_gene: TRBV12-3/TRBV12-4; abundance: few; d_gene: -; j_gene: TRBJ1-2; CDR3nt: TGTGCCAGCAGTGAACAGGGAGCCGGAGGCTACACCTTC; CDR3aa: CASSEQGAGGYTF
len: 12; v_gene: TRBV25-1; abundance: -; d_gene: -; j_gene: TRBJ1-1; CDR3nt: TGTGCCAGCAAAGAGGGTCCCACTGAAGCTTTCTTT; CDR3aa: CASKEGPTEAFF
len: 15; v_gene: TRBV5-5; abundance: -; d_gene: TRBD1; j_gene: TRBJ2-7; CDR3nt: TGTGCCAGCAACCCTGACAGGGGAGGCTCCTACGAGCAGTACTTC; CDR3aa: CASNPDRGGSYEQYF
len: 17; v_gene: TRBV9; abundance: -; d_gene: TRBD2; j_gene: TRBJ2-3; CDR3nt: TGTGCCAACAGCGTAGACCCAGCGGGGGGGCCAACAGATACGCAGTATTTT; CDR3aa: CANSVDPAGGPTDTQYF
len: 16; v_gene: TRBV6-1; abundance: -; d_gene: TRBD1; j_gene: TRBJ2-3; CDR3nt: TGTGCCAGCAGTGAAGCGCGCCAGGGGGCGGCAGATACGCAGTATTTT; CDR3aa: CASSEARQGAADTQYF
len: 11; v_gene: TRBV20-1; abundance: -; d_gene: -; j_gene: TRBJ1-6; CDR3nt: TGCAGTGCTGAGGGGGATTCACCCCTCCACTTT; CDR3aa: CSAEGDSPLHF